Presented here are 19 T cell receptor beta chains from one specimen sequenced in a study of T cells in localized non-small cell lung cancer. The protocol was immunoSEQ multiplex PCR, while the TCRdb copy is restricted to in-frame clones and leaves out a portion. The sample records more than 20,000 clones, roughly 88% being singletons. Material: PBMCs, obtained before any cancer treatment. The receptors come from a man aged 40 to 70 with stage II lung adenocarcinoma.

The chain links TRBV7-3 to TRBJ2-3; the D is unclear. The CDR3 loop spans 13 amino acids. Germline V gene lookup returns CDR1 SGHTA and CDR2 FQGTGA. Trimming cost V 5 bases and J 2 bases, with 8 bases left between them. CDR3 coding DNA: TGTGCCAGCAGCCGACTTTTCACAGATACGCAGTATTTT. It translates to CASSRLFTDTQYF.

As to this clone: The junction departs from the called germline gene at one end, perhaps through a read error. The gene calls are TRBV19 and TRBJ2-6; weak D call: TRBD1 (5 bases). Germline V gene sequence: CDR1 LNHDA, CDR2 SQIVND (reference sequence). CDR3 length equals 18 residues. DNA for the CDR3: TGTGCCAGTAGTGCGCCAAGGACAAATCACAAGTCGGGCCAACGTCCTGATTTC. Encoded protein: CASSAPRTNHKSGQRPDF.

This sequence joins TRBV27 and TRBJ2-5, with no clear D. This CDR3 spans 14 amino acids. The germline CDR1 and CDR2 sequences are MNHEY and SMNVEV (reference sequence). The V and J ends lost 6 bases and 3 bases respectively, with 14 bases between them. CDR3 nucleotides: TGTGCCAGCAGCATACGTAGAACTAAAGAGACCCAGTACTTC. Its translation: CASSIRRTKETQYF.

This chain uses TRBV11-2 with TRBJ2-3, with 7 bases aligning to TRBD2. This CDR3 has 18 amino acids. With 6 bases clipped from V and 4 bases from J, the junction kept 19 bases outside the gene matches. Germline lookup yields CDR1 SGHAT and CDR2 FQNNGV. Written as DNA, the CDR3 is TGTGCCAGCAGACAAGTGGGACTAAGTTATCCCGCCCCAGATACGCAGTATTTT. Translating gives CASRQVGLSYPAPDTQYF.

The chain is built from TRBV13 and TRBJ2-1, with 10 bases fitting TRBD2. The CDR3 totals 15 residues. V shed 1 base and J 12 bases; nucleotides not matched to a gene: 9. In germline, CDR1 is PRHDT, CDR2 FYEKMQ (reference sequence). The CDR3 sequence is CASSLESSGRSMQFF. CDR3 coding DNA: TGTGCCAGCAGCTTAGAGTCTAGCGGGAGAAGTATGCAGTTCTTC.

The chain joins TRBV7-2 to TRBJ2-1; D gene unclear. The CDR3 is 13 amino acids. CDR1 is SGHTA, CDR2 FQGNSA, per germline. V was pared by 5 bases and J by 4 bases, with 9 bases between. CDR3 in DNA: TGTGCCAGCAGCGCAGCGCCTTACAATGAGCAGTTCTTC. This gives the protein CASSAAPYNEQFF. Combining the CDR3 with reference TRBV7-2 and TRBJ2-1 gives the whole variable domain GAGVSQSPSNKVTEKGKDVELRCDPISGHTALYWYRQSLGQGLEFLIYFQGNSAPDKSGLPSDRFSAERTGGSVSTLTIQRTQQEDSAVYLCASSAAPYNEQFFGPGTRLTVL.

This clone was detected once. The V gene is TRBV7-2, the J gene TRBJ2-3; 11 bases fit TRBD2. Germline CDR1 reads SGHTA; CDR2 reads FQGNSA. Trimming at V came to 10 bases and at J to 3 bases, leaving 12 bases not matched to a gene. The length of the CDR3 is 16 residues. The CDR3 reads CAIESGLAGGTDTQYF. The CDR3 DNA is TGTGCCATTGAGAGCGGACTAGCGGGTGGAACAGATACGCAGTATTTT.

The rearrangement joins TRBV18 to TRBJ1-1; D unclear. The length of the CDR3 is 15 residues. V dropped 3 bases and J dropped 1 base, with 12 bases sitting between them. Germline V gene data show CDR1 as KGHSH and CDR2 as LQKENI. CDR3 loop: CASSPPTRTNTEAFF. CDR3 DNA: TGTGCCAGCTCACCCCCAACTAGGACGAACACTGAAGCTTTCTTT.

J is TRBJ1-5 and V is TRBV9; 10 bases match TRBD1. The CDR3 length is 15 residues. Germline lookup yields CDR1 SGDLS and CDR2 YYNGEE. The V gene end was trimmed by 0 bases and the J gene end by 5 bases; junction bases not matched to a gene: 2. The CDR3 nucleotides are TGTGCCAGCAGCGTAGGGGGACAGGGGCATCAGCCCCAGCATTTT. Translating it yields CASSVGGQGHQPQHF.

The chain joins TRBV4-3 to TRBJ1-5; possibly TRBD1 for D (6 bases). V was shortened by 4 bases and J by 3 bases, with 16 bases between the two germline ends. Germline lookup yields CDR1 LGHNA and CDR2 YSLEER. The CDR3 is 16 residues long. CDR3 loop: CASSPFPTGHNQPQHF. As DNA, the CDR3 is TGCGCCAGCAGCCCCTTCCCCACAGGGCACAATCAGCCCCAGCATTTT.

The rearrangement uses TRBV6-1 and TRBJ2-7; D might be TRBD2 (7 bases). Germline V gives CDR1 MNHNS, CDR2 SASEGT. This CDR3 has 15 residues. With 5 bases removed from V and 7 bases from J, the gap between germline ends came to 21 bases. CDR3 loop: CASSSNAGGAREQYF. In nucleotides, the CDR3 is TGTGCCAGCAGTTCCAACGCTGGGGGGGCGCGAGAGCAGTACTTC.

The rearrangement links TRBV30 to TRBJ2-3, with 8 bases identical to TRBD1. V lost 1 base, J lost 3 bases, and 0 bases stayed unmatched. Per the germline V gene, CDR1 is GTSNPN and CDR2 is SVGIG (reference sequence). The length of the CDR3 is 13 residues. The CDR3 DNA reads as TGTGCCTGGAGTGACAGGGGGACAGATACGCAGTATTTT. It is translated as CAWSDRGTDTQYF. The full variable domain, with the rest looked up from reference TRBV30 and TRBJ2-3, is SQTIHQWPATLVQPVGSPLSLECTVEGTSNPNLYWYRQAAGRGLQLLFYSVGIGQISSEVPQNLSASRPQDRQFILSSKKLLLSDSGFYLCAWSDRGTDTQYFGPGTRLTVL.

The chain's CDR3 is CASSLTRNTEAFF. DNA of the CDR3: TGTGCCAGCAGTTTAACGCGAAACACTGAAGCTTTCTTT. The chain recombines TRBV27 with TRBJ1-1, with D hard to call. Trimming removed 2 bases at V and 2 bases at J, with 6 bases between. Germline V gene lookup returns CDR1 MNHEY and CDR2 SMNVEV (reference sequence). The CDR3 is made up of 13 amino acids.

This chain joins TRBV13 and TRBJ2-1; 10 bases are shared with TRBD2. Germline CDR1 is PRHDT and CDR2 is FYEKMQ (reference sequence). V lost 1 base to trimming and J lost 6 bases; unmatched junction nucleotides: 6. CDR3 size: 16 residues. CDR3: CASSLEAASGGNEQFF. The CDR3 DNA reads TGTGCCAGCAGCTTAGAGGCGGCTAGCGGGGGCAATGAGCAGTTCTTC.

The chain combines TRBV9 with TRBJ2-3; D not resolved. Trimming shortened V by 0 bases and J by 4 bases, and 3 bases separated the two germline ends. Germline V gene sequence: CDR1 SGDLS, CDR2 YYNGEE. The CDR3 loop spans 12 amino acids. Here the CDR3 reads CASSVAADTQYF. CDR3 DNA sequence: TGTGCCAGCAGCGTAGCAGCAGATACGCAGTATTTT.

This CDR3 reads CASSDSGLAGGNEQFF. The CDR3, as DNA: TGTGCCAGCAGTGACTCGGGACTAGCGGGGGGAAATGAGCAGTTCTTC. The chain carries TRBV6-4 and TRBJ2-1; 15 bases align to TRBD2. The CDR3 runs 16 residues. Trimming at V came to 0 bases and at J to 7 bases, leaving 1 base not matched to a gene. Germline V gene sequence: CDR1 MRHNA, CDR2 SNTAGT.

This rearrangement joins TRBV30 to TRBJ1-5; D remains ambiguous. V was cut by 4 bases and J by 2 bases, with 9 bases left in between. CDR1 and CDR2 from the germline V gene are GTSNPN and SVGIG (reference sequence). The CDR3 loop spans 13 amino acids. The CDR3 is CAWNSVGNQPQHF. CDR3 bases: TGTGCCTGGAATTCCGTGGGCAATCAGCCCCAGCATTTT.

V usage is TRBV7-9 and J usage is TRBJ2-7, with 9 bases lining up with TRBD1. J gave up 6 bases and V 3 bases, and 6 bases lay outside the gene matches. Germline CDR1 and CDR2: SEHNR and FQNEAQ (reference sequence). The CDR3 extends over 14 amino acids. CDR3 residues: CASSFQGQGTEQYF. The CDR3 DNA follows: TGTGCCAGCAGCTTCCAAGGACAGGGGACCGAGCAGTACTTC.

The chain uses TRBV28 and TRBJ2-3; 8 nucleotides agree with TRBD1. Germline V gives CDR1 MDHEN, CDR2 SYDVKM. V lost 5 bases to trimming and J lost 3 bases; unmatched junction nucleotides: 7. The CDR3 spans 15 residues. The CDR3 sequence is CASSINRGMTDTQYF. DNA of the CDR3: TGTGCCAGCAGTATTAACAGGGGGATGACAGATACGCAGTATTTT.